The clone carrying this T cell receptor beta chain has more than one count but fewer than ten. As yet, its antigen is unknown. The data are from a study of response to subunit inactivated influenza vaccine. General observations from the study: The authors offered the suggestion that each seasonal influenza vaccination recruits few new T cells.

TCRdb processed the RT-PCR reads anew with MiXCR; each CDR3 protein has one entry. The table has fewer than 750,000 distinct CDR3 sequences, about 15% seen once. V shed 2 bases and J shed 7 bases, with 14 bases lying between them. Germline loops: CDR1 SGHVS, CDR2 FQNEAQ. CDR3 length: 14 amino acids. The receptor comes from a man aged 45-60 years who received an inactivated influenza vaccine. J is TRBJ2-5 and V is TRBV7-8, with D unresolved. This material consisted of PBMCs from blood, taken roughly 12 days after vaccination. The CDR3 DNA reads TGTGCCAGCAGCTTATTAGCTAGTCTCCCGACCCAGTACTTC. Encoded protein: CASSLLASLPTQYF.